These 15 T cell receptor beta chains were sequenced from one sample in a study of OX40 agonist ivuxolimab in advanced cancers. The protocol was immunoSEQ multiplex PCR, while the TCRdb copy is restricted to in-frame clones and leaves out a portion. The data show approximately 58,000 clones, roughly 85% seen once. The specimen comprised CD4+ or CD8+ T cells sorted from blood, sampled in a trial of the OX40 agonist ivuxolimab. These receptors all stem from an adult with an advanced solid tumor such as melanoma, head and neck, liver or kidney cancer.

The rearrangement uses TRBV2 and TRBJ2-7, with 7 bases lining up with TRBD2. The junction had 6 bases not matched to a gene; V was cut back by 7 bases and J by 0 bases. This CDR3 contains 14 residues. The germline CDR1 and CDR2 sequences are SNHLY and FYNNEI. The CDR3 DNA sequence: TGTGCCAGCATGGGGAGGGAGTCCTCCTACGAGCAGTACTTC. Amino acids: CASMGRESSYEQYF.

The rearrangement links TRBV4-2 to TRBJ2-2; the D is unclear. Trimming took off 2 bases at V and 6 bases at J, with 4 bases between the two ends. Germline CDR1 reads LGHNA; CDR2 reads YNFKEQ. CDR3 length: 12 residues. This CDR3 reads CASSQLPGELFF. The CDR3 DNA reads TGTGCCAGCAGCCAACTCCCCGGGGAGCTGTTTTTT.

The rearrangement links TRBV11-3 to TRBJ2-2; D unresolved. CDR3 length: 14 residues. Trimming removed 0 bases from V and 8 bases from J, with 10 bases in between. Germline V gene lookup returns CDR1 SGHNT and CDR2 YENEEA. The CDR3 coding sequence is TGTGCCAGCAGCTTAGATTTGCTCAGTGGGGAGCTGTTTTTT. The encoded protein is CASSLDLLSGELFF.

The chain employs TRBV11-2 and TRBJ2-1, with a weak D call TRBD2 (5 bases). Per germline, CDR1 SGHAT and CDR2 FQNNGV. V was clipped by 0 bases and J by 7 bases, with 7 bases between them. This CDR3 region has 13 residues. CDR3 bases: TGTGCCAGCAGCTTAGACGGGAAGAATGAGCAGTTCTTC. Translated, it gives CASSLDGKNEQFF.

This rearrangement joins TRBV2 to TRBJ1-2; no clear D. The CDR3 spans 14 residues. Trimming stripped 6 bases from V and 2 bases from J, with 13 bases between. The germline CDR1 and CDR2 sequences are SNHLY and FYNNEI. CDR3 nucleotides: TGTGCCAGCAGCCCTGGGCGTCAGAACTATGGCTACACCTTC. Its protein is CASSPGRQNYGYTF.

This chain joins TRBV6-1 and TRBJ1-5; D gene uncertain. The V gene's germline CDR1 is MNHNS and CDR2 SASEGT. V was pared by 4 bases and J by 1 base, with 11 bases between. CDR3 length: 15 residues. The CDR3 loop is CASSASYGSNQPQHF. For the CDR3, the DNA is TGTGCCAGCAGTGCCTCATATGGGAGCAATCAGCCCCAGCATTTT.

The chain's CDR3 is CASSQAVRSGELFF. CDR3 DNA: TGCGCCAGCAGCCAAGCTGTAAGATCCGGGGAGCTGTTTTTT. This sequence joins TRBV4-3 and TRBJ2-2; D gene unclear. Trimming left V 1 base short and J 6 bases short, with 9 bases between. Looked up from germline, CDR1 is LGHNA and CDR2 is YSLEER. CDR3 size: 14 residues.

The chain uses TRBV5-1 and TRBJ2-3; tentatively, D is TRBD1 (6 bases). The V gene lost 4 bases and the J gene lost 1 base, with 25 bases spanning the gap. Looked up from germline, CDR1 is SGHRS and CDR2 is YFSETQ. The CDR3 totals 19 residues. The CDR3 DNA sequence: TGCGCCAGCAGCCAAATACAATCTACAGGGAACCTGGGCACAGATACGCAGTATTTT. It codes for CASSQIQSTGNLGTDTQYF.

The chain is built from TRBV6-6 and TRBJ2-7, with 7 positions matching TRBD1. V gave up 5 bases and J gave up 5 bases; unmatched junction bases: 3. CDR1 and CDR2 (germline): MNHNY, SVGAGI (reference sequence). This CDR3 has 12 amino acids. The DNA of the CDR3 is TGTGCCAGCAGTAACAGGGGAGACGAGCAGTACTTC. The encoded protein is CASSNRGDEQYF.

This rearrangement joins TRBV6-5 to TRBJ1-1, with D maybe TRBD1 (6 bases). Germline-derived CDR1 and CDR2 are MNHEY and SVGAGI. The V end lost 0 bases, the J end lost 11 bases, and 13 bases lay between the germline ends. This CDR3 has 13 residues. CDR3 nucleotide sequence: TGTGCCAGCAGTTACTCTGACGGGAGGGGGGCTTTCTTT. The encoded protein is CASSYSDGRGAFF.

The rearrangement joins TRBV13 to TRBJ2-4; perhaps TRBD2 as D (5 bases). The CDR3 is made up of 15 amino acids. Trimming removed 5 bases at V and 6 bases at J, with 17 bases between. Per the germline V gene, CDR1 is PRHDT and CDR2 is FYEKMQ (reference sequence). The CDR3 DNA is TGTGCCAGCAGCCTCGCCGCGCCCGAGGGAAACATTCAGTACTTC. Translating it yields CASSLAAPEGNIQYF.

Details on this clone: The germline gene is not matched at one end of the junction; a read error may be the cause. The chain is built from TRBV7-3 and TRBJ2-2; 9 nucleotides match TRBD2. The CDR3 totals 14 residues. CDR1 is SGHTA and CDR2 is FQGTGA in the germline V gene. The CDR3 sequence is CASSSEGLAGELFF. The DNA of the CDR3 is TGTGCCAGCAGCTCAGAGGGACTAGCCGGCGAGCTGTTTTTT.

The chain carries TRBV21-1 and TRBJ2-3; the DNA was not compared with TRBD2, the D call given in the table. TRBV21-1 is termed a pseudogene. The CDR3 has 12 residues. The CDR3 DNA reads TGTGCCAGCAGCCTAGGAGCGGGGACGCAGTATTTT. Its protein product is CASSLGAGTQYF.

The gene calls are TRBV28 and TRBJ2-1; D might be TRBD2 (5 bases). The germline V and J ends were trimmed by 1 base and 7 bases, with 26 bases remaining between them. The germline V gene has CDR1 MDHEN and CDR2 SYDVKM. CDR3 length equals 19 residues. This chain's CDR3 is CASSLLGQLGRKRENEQFF. Written as DNA, the CDR3 is TGTGCCAGCAGTTTATTAGGCCAACTAGGACGGAAAAGGGAGAATGAGCAGTTCTTC.

The chain couples TRBV11-2 to TRBJ1-1; D remains ambiguous. V shed 1 base and J shed 6 bases, with 6 bases lying between them. CDR3 length equals 12 residues. Germline assignment: CDR1 SGHAT and CDR2 FQNNGV. The CDR3 protein is CASSLVGAEAFF. Written as DNA, the CDR3 is TGTGCCAGCAGCTTAGTCGGGGCTGAAGCTTTCTTT.